This T cell receptor (beta chain) was recovered during a study of T cells after yellow fever vaccination. About the study: Those fractions that held only low numbers of cells were prepared using the SMART-Seq v4 Ultra Low Input RNA kit.

This clonotype was detected only a few times. A single record per CDR3 protein comes from TCRdb applying MiXCR to the 5' RACE reads. The table includes around 310,000 distinct CDR3 sequences, about 4% detected once. The CDR3 length is 15 residues. With 7 bases removed from V and 5 bases from J, the gap between germline ends came to 18 bases. The germline V gene encodes CDR1 SNHLY and CDR2 FYNNEI. The gene calls are TRBV2 and TRBJ1-5; a weak D match, TRBD1 (5 bases). The TCR sequence derives from a man in his late teens or twenties who received the YFV17D yellow fever vaccine. Sample: PBMCs, taken 5 days after the yellow fever booster vaccination. CDR3 amino acids: CASKEQPGGDQPQHF. CDR3 DNA sequence: TGTGCCAGCAAGGAGCAGCCGGGGGGGGATCAGCCCCAGCATTTT.